Listed here are 18 T cell receptor beta chains from one sample, sequenced in a study of PD-1 blockade in classical Hodgkin lymphoma. Every one of the patients relapsed after autologous stem cell transplantation (brentuximab vedotin exposure was variable). TCRdb's table, derived via immunoSEQ multiplex PCR, lists solely in-frame clones and lacks some. Among under 75,000 clones, roughly 91% were seen once, and the ten largest hold under 6%. The specimen was peripheral blood mononuclear cells (PBMCs), collected before the second cycle of nivolumab. The receptor set was obtained from a human donor with classical Hodgkin lymphoma.

Only a few counts were recorded for this clone. The chain links TRBV28 to TRBJ1-5, with D uncertain. Germline V lookup: CDR1 MDHEN, CDR2 SYDVKM. The CDR3 sequence is 14 residues long. The germline V and J ends were trimmed by 5 bases and 5 bases, with 13 bases remaining between them. CDR3 coding DNA: TGTGCCAGCAGTGTCCAGGCGGACCATCAGCCCCAGCATTTT. Protein: CASSVQADHQPQHF.

This clone was seen just once. This sequence joins TRBV5-1 and TRBJ1-1, with TRBD1 identical over 7 bases. CDR3 length equals 15 residues. The germline gives CDR1 SGHRS, CDR2 YFSETQ. The V segment lost 7 bases and the J segment 0 bases; nucleotides outside the gene matches: 9. The CDR3 bases are TGCGCCAGCTTCAAGGCAACAGGGGTGAACACTGAAGCTTTCTTT. It is translated as CASFKATGVNTEAFF.

The rearrangement joins TRBV6-5 to TRBJ2-2, with TRBD1 matching over 7 bases. CDR3 size: 15 residues. The V and J ends lost 10 bases and 6 bases, in that order; junction bases with no gene match: 14. The germline V gene encodes CDR1 MNHEY and CDR2 SVGAGI. CDR3 bases: TGTGCCACCCGACTACAGGGGTTAGAGGCCGGGGAGCTGTTTTTT. Protein: CATRLQGLEAGELFF.

The V gene is TRBV5-1, the J gene TRBJ1-1; a possible D gene is TRBD1 (6 bases). Trimming cost V 6 bases and J 0 bases, with 12 bases left between them. Looked up from germline, CDR1 is SGHRS and CDR2 is YFSETQ. The CDR3 contains 14 residues. CDR3 loop: CASTAGTLNTEAFF. The CDR3 DNA sequence: TGCGCCAGCACGGCCGGGACACTGAACACTGAAGCTTTCTTT.

V is TRBV2 and J is TRBJ1-6; the match to TRBD1 covers 7 bases. The CDR3 runs 14 residues. After removal of 9 bases from V and 7 bases from J, the junction contained 9 bases not matched to a gene. Per the germline V gene, CDR1 is SNHLY and CDR2 is FYNNEI. CDR3: CASHRTGGNSPLHF. CDR3 DNA: TGTGCCAGTCACCGGACAGGAGGAAATTCACCCCTCCACTTT.

This clone was counted a single time. CDR3 amino acids: CASSAHVGTPNIQYF. CDR3 sequence (DNA): TGCGCCAGTTCGGCTCACGTCGGGACTCCAAACATTCAGTACTTC. V is TRBV10-1 and J is TRBJ2-4, with D tentatively TRBD2 (6 bases). Germline V lookup: CDR1 WNHNN, CDR2 SYGVQD (reference sequence). V was clipped by 9 bases and J by 6 bases, with 21 bases between them. The CDR3 spans 15 residues.

This clone showed up just once. This rearrangement joins TRBV4-1 to TRBJ2-1; 7 bases fit TRBD1. The germline V gene has CDR1 MGHRA and CDR2 YSYEKL. CDR3 length equals 16 residues. J gave up 3 bases and V 5 bases, and 10 bases lay outside the gene matches. CDR3 sequence (DNA): TGCGCCAGCAGCGCCGCAGCCGGGACAGACTACAATGAGCAGTTCTTC. It encodes CASSAAAGTDYNEQFF.

This chain links TRBV19 with TRBJ2-3, with D unclear. CDR1 is LNHDA and CDR2 is SQIVND in the germline V gene (reference sequence). V shed 7 bases and J shed 1 base, with 9 bases lying between them. This CDR3 has 13 amino acids. In DNA, the CDR3 is TGTGCCAGTACCTCGTGGGGCACAGATACGCAGTATTTT. Protein: CASTSWGTDTQYF.

This clone was counted a single time. This sequence joins TRBV5-1 and TRBJ2-5, with D unclear. Germline V gene data show CDR1 as SGHRS and CDR2 as YFSETQ. The ends were cut back, 1 base at V and 2 bases at J, with 9 bases in the middle. This CDR3 comprises 14 residues. The CDR3 DNA follows: TGCGCCAGCAGCTTGACGACCTTACAAGAGACCCAGTACTTC. Protein: CASSLTTLQETQYF. Together with reference TRBV5-1 and TRBJ2-5, the CDR3 gives the full variable domain: KAGVTQTPRYLIKTRGQQVTLSCSPISGHRSVSWYQQTPGQGLQFLFEYFSETQRNKGNFPGRFSGRQFSNSRSEMNVSTLELGDSALYLCASSLTTLQETQYFGPGTRLLVL.

The chain links TRBV4-2 to TRBJ1-2; 8 bases match TRBD1. Trimming removed 2 bases from V and 6 bases from J; junction bases left unmatched: 5. This CDR3 region has 14 residues. CDR1 and CDR2 (germline): LGHNA, YNFKEQ. The CDR3, as DNA: TGTGCCAGCAGCCAAACGGACAGGGTTGATGGCTACACCTTC. It encodes CASSQTDRVDGYTF.

The chain combines TRBV6-4 with TRBJ1-5; 7 bases agree with TRBD1. V dropped 8 bases and J dropped 1; count of bases not matched to a gene: 5. Germline values: CDR1 MRHNA, CDR2 SNTAGT. The CDR3 is 14 residues long. The CDR3 here is CASAGTESNQPQHF. The CDR3 DNA follows: TGTGCCAGCGCCGGGACAGAGAGCAATCAGCCCCAGCATTTT.

The genes are TRBV28 and TRBJ1-3; D possibly corresponds to TRBD1 (5 bases). The CDR3 has 18 amino acids. Between the trimmed V and J ends, which lost 3 bases and 0 bases, there was a span of 18 bases. CDR1 and CDR2 from the germline V gene are MDHEN and SYDVKM. This chain's CDR3 is CASSLLSKGRTSGNTIYF. CDR3 bases: TGTGCCAGCAGTTTGCTCTCTAAGGGACGGACCTCTGGAAACACCATATATTTT.

This chain joins TRBV2 and TRBJ1-1; D is perhaps TRBD1 (5 bases). The V end lost 3 bases, the J end lost 4 bases, and 9 bases lay between the germline ends. Germline-derived CDR1 and CDR2 are SNHLY and FYNNEI. This CDR3 has 13 amino acids. CDR3 nucleotide sequence: TGTGCCAGCAGTGAGGGGCGTAGCACTGAAGCTTTCTTT. It specifies CASSEGRSTEAFF.

The chain has TRBV7-8 and TRBJ2-3; 12 bases fit TRBD2. The CDR3 is 15 amino acids. V lost 3 bases to trimming and J lost 4 bases; unmatched junction nucleotides: 2. Germline assignment: CDR1 SGHVS and CDR2 FQNEAQ. The CDR3 is CASSLGLAGSDTQYF. The CDR3 DNA reads as TGTGCCAGCAGCTTGGGACTAGCGGGCTCAGATACGCAGTATTTT.

CDR3 in amino acids: CASSAPRTGANVLTF. The CDR3 coding sequence is TGTGCCAGCAGCGCTCCCCGGACTGGGGCCAACGTCCTGACTTTC. V is TRBV11-2 and J is TRBJ2-6; no definite D call. The CDR3 extends over 15 amino acids. Between the trimmed V and J ends, which lost 5 bases and 2 bases, there was a span of 10 bases. Germline V lookup: CDR1 SGHAT, CDR2 FQNNGV.

J is TRBJ1-1 and V is TRBV5-1; weak D call: TRBD1 (6 bases). Trimming cost V 4 bases and J 4 bases, with 17 bases left between them. Germline CDR1 is SGHRS and CDR2 is YFSETQ. This CDR3 comprises 15 residues. In nucleotides, the CDR3 is TGCGCCAGCAGCCAATCAACGGGGGCTGCCACTGAAGCTTTCTTT. Translation: CASSQSTGAATEAFF.

This sequence joins TRBV4-2 and TRBJ2-6; D is ambiguous. This CDR3 is built from 16 residues. Germline V gene data show CDR1 as LGHNA and CDR2 as YNFKEQ. V lost 2 bases, J lost 1 base, and 9 bases lay in between. The DNA for the CDR3 is TGTGCCAGCAGCCAAATGTCCCTATCTGGGGCCAACGTCCTGACTTTC. This codes for CASSQMSLSGANVLTF.

This rearrangement joins TRBV28 to TRBJ2-1, with 9 positions matching TRBD2. Germline V gene lookup returns CDR1 MDHEN and CDR2 SYDVKM. J gave up 3 bases and V 4 bases, and 1 base lay outside the gene matches. This CDR3 is 14 amino acids long. The CDR3 sequence is CASSSSGIYNEQFF. The CDR3 DNA is TGTGCCAGCAGTTCTAGCGGGATCTACAATGAGCAGTTCTTC. Filled out from reference TRBV28 and TRBJ2-1, the complete variable domain reads DVKVTQSSRYLVKRTGEKVFLECVQDMDHENMFWYRQDPGLGLRLIYFSYDVKMKEKGDIPEGYSVSREKKERFSLILESASTNQTSMYLCASSSSGIYNEQFFGPGTRLTVL.